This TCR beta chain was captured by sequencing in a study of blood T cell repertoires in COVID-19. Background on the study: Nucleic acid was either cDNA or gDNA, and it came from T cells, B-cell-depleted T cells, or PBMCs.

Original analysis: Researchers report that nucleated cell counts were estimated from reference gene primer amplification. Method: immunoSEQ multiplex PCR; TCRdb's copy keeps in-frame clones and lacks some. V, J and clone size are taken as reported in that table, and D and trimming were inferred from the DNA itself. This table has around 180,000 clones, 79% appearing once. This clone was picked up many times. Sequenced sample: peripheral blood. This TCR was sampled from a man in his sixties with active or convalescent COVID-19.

CDR3 residues: CASSFTADNSPLHF. The DNA for the CDR3 is TGTGCCAGCAGTTTTACGGCGGATAATTCACCCCTCCACTTT. The chain combines TRBV27 with TRBJ1-6; D gene uncertain. The CDR3 spans 14 residues. Germline V gene data show CDR1 as MNHEY and CDR2 as SMNVEV (reference sequence). The ends were cut back, 3 bases at V and 5 bases at J, with 8 bases in the middle.